A single sample is the source of the 25 T cell receptor beta chains below, sequenced in a study of blood T cell repertoires in COVID-19. The repertoire was sequenced with immunoSEQ multiplex PCR; TCRdb's copy has only in-frame clones and lacks some. The data contain 85,000 to 100,000 clones, around 82% of them singletons. The sequenced sample was peripheral blood. Source of these receptors: a man aged 50 or older who had recovered from COVID-19.

V gene TRBV28 combines with J gene TRBJ1-5, with D uncertain. V was trimmed by 3 bases and J by 0 bases, leaving 21 bases between them. The CDR3 totals 19 residues. Germline values: CDR1 MDHEN, CDR2 SYDVKM. The CDR3 sequence is CASSFRLYLGANSNQPQHF. DNA of the CDR3: TGTGCCAGCAGTTTCAGATTGTATCTCGGAGCGAATAGCAATCAGCCCCAGCATTTT.

The J gene is TRBJ2-3, the V gene TRBV6-5; 16 nucleotides agree with TRBD2. The trim removed 7 bases at V and 6 bases at J, leaving 4 bases unmatched. The CDR3 length is 15 residues. Germline V gene sequence: CDR1 MNHEY, CDR2 SVGAGI. CDR3 in DNA: TGTGCCAGCACTCGGGGACTAGCGGGGGGGGATACGCAGTATTTT. It translates to CASTRGLAGGDTQYF.

The rearrangement uses TRBV5-4 and TRBJ2-2; the match to TRBD2 covers 9 bases. Germline V gene lookup returns CDR1 SGHNT and CDR2 YYREEE (reference sequence). Unmatched junction bases numbered 6, after V lost 1 base and J lost 5 bases. This CDR3 has 16 residues. CDR3 sequence: CASSLRAAGGTGELFF. The DNA for the CDR3 is TGTGCCAGCAGCTTGAGGGCAGCGGGGGGAACCGGGGAGCTGTTTTTT.

CDR3 sequence (DNA): TGTGCCAGCAGTTTAGACGCAAGTCCGCCAGGGAGGAGGGAGACCCAGTACTTC. This encodes CASSLDASPPGRRETQYF. The V call is TRBV28, the J call TRBJ2-5; maybe TRBD2 (6 bases). This CDR3 is 18 amino acids long. The germline V gene encodes CDR1 MDHEN and CDR2 SYDVKM. V gave up 2 bases and J gave up 5 bases, with 24 bases separating them.

The rearrangement uses TRBV10-3 and TRBJ1-1; possibly TRBD1 for D (5 bases). The CDR3 is made up of 14 amino acids. Trimming shortened V by 6 bases and J by 1 base, and 12 bases separated the two germline ends. Germline V gene lookup returns CDR1 ENHRY and CDR2 SYGVKD. Written as DNA, the CDR3 is TGTGCCATCAGCCCACTTACAGGGAACACTGAAGCTTTCTTT. Its protein product is CAISPLTGNTEAFF.

V usage is TRBV5-8 and J usage is TRBJ2-7, with a tentative D call TRBD2 (5 bases). V was cut by 1 base and J by 2 bases, with 13 bases left in between. Germline CDR1 reads SGHTS; CDR2 reads YDEGEE. This CDR3 contains 15 residues. CDR3 nucleotide sequence: TGTGCCAGCAGCTTGAGTCTTCCGGGAACCTACGAGCAGTACTTC. It encodes CASSLSLPGTYEQYF.

This clone showed up just once. The V call is TRBV9, the J call TRBJ2-1; 13 bases line up with TRBD2. The CDR3 totals 15 residues. The V and J ends lost 3 bases and 7 bases, in that order; junction bases with no gene match: 4. Germline-derived CDR1 and CDR2 are SGDLS and YYNGEE. This chain's CDR3 is CASSGLAGGGNEQFF. CDR3 DNA: TGTGCCAGCAGCGGACTAGCGGGAGGTGGTAATGAGCAGTTCTTC.

This clone came up once. This chain joins TRBV12-5 and TRBJ2-5, with D hard to call. Trimming shortened V by 0 bases and J by 5 bases, and 4 bases separated the two germline ends. This CDR3 spans 12 amino acids. CDR1 and CDR2 (germline): LGHNT, FRNRAP. CDR3 nucleotide sequence: TGTGCTAGTGGTTTGGTAGCGGAGACCCAGTACTTC. Translated: CASGLVAETQYF.

The J gene is TRBJ2-3, the V gene TRBV5-1, with 8 bases fitting TRBD2. CDR3 length: 15 residues. CDR1 is SGHRS, CDR2 YFSETQ, per germline. V shed 3 bases and J 0 bases; nucleotides not matched to a gene: 3. The CDR3 sequence is CASSWRTSSTDTQYF. DNA for the CDR3: TGCGCCAGCAGCTGGAGGACTAGCAGCACAGATACGCAGTATTTT.

The chain couples TRBV7-8 to TRBJ2-1; 7 positions agree with TRBD2. The CDR3 length is 16 residues. V gave up 5 bases and J gave up 1 base; unmatched junction bases: 8. Germline V gene data show CDR1 as SGHVS and CDR2 as FQNEAQ. The CDR3 reads CASSNSGATSYNEQFF. CDR3 bases: TGTGCCAGCAGCAACAGCGGGGCCACTTCCTACAATGAGCAGTTCTTC.

The V call is TRBV19, the J call TRBJ2-6; 8 bases line up with TRBD1. The CDR3 has 19 residues. The V segment lost 5 bases and the J segment 4 bases; nucleotides outside the gene matches: 16. Germline CDR1 LNHDA, CDR2 SQIVND (reference sequence). For the CDR3, the DNA is TGTGCCAGTAGTGCATGGGACAGGATCAAAACTCTGGGGGCCAACGTCCTGACTTTC. Translated, it gives CASSAWDRIKTLGANVLTF.

The genes are TRBV24-1 and TRBJ2-6, with 13 positions matching TRBD2. The CDR3 contains 18 residues. Germline V CDR1 and CDR2: KGHDR, SFDVKD. Trimming took 8 bases from V and 6 from J; bases not matched to a gene: 12. The CDR3: CATIGLAGAPLEANVLTF. The CDR3 nucleotides are TGTGCCACCATAGGACTAGCGGGGGCCCCTCTTGAGGCCAACGTCCTGACTTTC.

The chain is built from TRBV7-2 and TRBJ2-5; perhaps TRBD2 as D (6 bases). V gave up 3 bases and J gave up 5 bases, with 13 bases separating them. The CDR3 is made up of 14 amino acids. From germline, CDR1 is SGHTA and CDR2 FQGNSA. CDR3 sequence reads: CASSLGGSGETQYF. Written as DNA, the CDR3 is TGTGCCAGCAGCTTGGGGGGAAGTGGCGAGACCCAGTACTTC.

This clone was observed a few times. V is TRBV6-2 or TRBV6-3 and J is TRBJ1-5; 7 bases line up with TRBD1. Germline CDR1 MNHEY, CDR2 SVGEGT. Trimming cost V 5 bases and J 6 bases; bases outside gene matches: 13. CDR3 length: 16 residues. CDR3 residues: CASSKLTGLVGQPQHF. CDR3 nucleotides: TGTGCCAGCAGTAAGCTGACAGGGTTAGTCGGTCAGCCCCAGCATTTT.

This sequence joins TRBV19 and TRBJ1-2; 7 bases map to TRBD1. This CDR3 region has 15 residues. Germline V gives CDR1 LNHDA, CDR2 SQIVND (reference sequence). V trimming: 5 bases; J trimming: 2 bases; junction bases outside the gene matches: 8. CDR3 amino acids: CASSPRDSANYGYTF. The CDR3 nucleotides read TGTGCCAGTAGTCCCCGGGACAGCGCAAACTATGGCTACACCTTC.

This clone was recorded a few times. The CDR3 region has the DNA TGTGCCAGCAGTGACTCGGAGCGGGGTATCACAGATACGCAGTATTTT. Protein sequence: CASSDSERGITDTQYF. This rearrangement joins TRBV6-4 to TRBJ2-3, with TRBD2 identical over 7 bases. The V gene's germline CDR1 is MRHNA and CDR2 SNTAGT. The V gene end was trimmed by 0 bases and the J gene end by 2 bases; junction bases not matched to a gene: 5. There are 16 residues in the CDR3.

This clone was detected once. J is TRBJ1-3 and V is TRBV18; TRBD1 is a possible D gene (5 bases). Germline V lookup: CDR1 KGHSH, CDR2 LQKENI. CDR3 length equals 16 residues. V was shortened by 6 bases and J by 2 bases, with 17 bases between the two germline ends. CDR3 region: CASSPGTGVPGNTIYF. CDR3 in DNA: TGTGCCAGCTCTCCCGGGACTGGGGTTCCTGGAAACACCATATATTTT.

This chain uses TRBV12-3 or TRBV12-4 with TRBJ1-2; D remains unclear. There are 12 residues in the CDR3. Trimming removed 3 bases at V and 0 bases at J, with 2 bases between. CDR3 DNA sequence: TGTGCCAGCAGTTTTACTAACTATGGCTACACCTTC. Amino acid sequence: CASSFTNYGYTF.

This rearrangement joins TRBV24-1 to TRBJ2-1; TRBD2 is a possible D gene (5 bases). Trimming took 3 bases from V and 8 from J, leaving 19 bases between them. The CDR3 covers 16 residues. CDR1 KGHDR and CDR2 SFDVKD come from the germline V gene. CDR3 sequence reads: CATSDKGASGSDEQFF. CDR3 DNA: TGTGCCACCAGTGATAAGGGAGCTAGTGGGTCTGATGAGCAGTTCTTC.

V and J are TRBV6-4 and TRBJ2-7, with TRBD1 identical over 11 bases. Germline assignment: CDR1 MRHNA and CDR2 SNTAGT. CDR3 length equals 14 residues. Trimming cost V 6 bases and J 5 bases; bases outside gene matches: 6. The CDR3 region has the DNA TGTGCCAGCAGCTCAGGACAGGGGGCCGACGAGCAGTACTTC. Protein product: CASSSGQGADEQYF.

This chain connects TRBV20-1 to TRBJ1-4; 7 bases line up with TRBD1. The V segment lost 3 bases and the J segment 5 bases; nucleotides outside the gene matches: 6. Germline values: CDR1 DFQATT, CDR2 SNEGSKA (reference sequence). This CDR3 has 14 amino acids. The CDR3 DNA follows: TGCAGTGCTAGTCAAGGACAGGCAAATGAAAAACTGTTTTTT. Its protein is CSASQGQANEKLFF.

This clone has just a few counts. The V gene is TRBV5-4, the J gene TRBJ2-5; no clear D. V lost 2 bases, J lost 0 bases, and 11 bases lay in between. This CDR3 is 15 amino acids long. Germline V gene sequence: CDR1 SGHNT, CDR2 YYREEE (reference sequence). CDR3 in DNA: TGTGCCAGCAGCTTCTCTCCTACTAACCAAGAGACCCAGTACTTC. As protein: CASSFSPTNQETQYF.

CDR3 region: CAIRGDRGDTQYF. The CDR3 bases are TGTGCCATCAGAGGGGACAGGGGCGATACGCAGTATTTT. The chain links TRBV10-3 to TRBJ2-3; 10 bases align to TRBD1. The J segment lost 6 bases and the V segment lost 6 bases, leaving 3 bases of the junction unmatched. The CDR3 contains 13 residues. Germline lookup yields CDR1 ENHRY and CDR2 SYGVKD.

The chain joins TRBV5-1 to TRBJ1-2, with 9 bases matching TRBD1. Germline V gene lookup returns CDR1 SGHRS and CDR2 YFSETQ. The CDR3 covers 15 residues. The trim removed 4 bases at V and 4 bases at J, leaving 8 bases unmatched. The CDR3 region is CASSVTGGRGYGYTF. CDR3 coding DNA: TGCGCCAGCAGCGTAACAGGGGGCCGTGGCTATGGCTACACCTTC. Using reference TRBV5-1 and TRBJ1-2 for the parts outside the CDR3, the full variable domain is KAGVTQTPRYLIKTRGQQVTLSCSPISGHRSVSWYQQTPGQGLQFLFEYFSETQRNKGNFPGRFSGRQFSNSRSEMNVSTLELGDSALYLCASSVTGGRGYGYTFGSGTRLTVV.

The chain employs TRBV10-3 and TRBJ1-6; D may be TRBD1 (5 bases). The V end lost 4 bases, the J end lost 8 bases, and 15 bases lay between the germline ends. CDR1 and CDR2 from the germline V gene are ENHRY and SYGVKD. The CDR3 loop spans 15 amino acids. CDR3 nucleotide sequence: TGTGCCATCAGTGGGGGGGACGCGGGGGATTCACCCCTCCACTTT. It is translated as CAISGGDAGDSPLHF.